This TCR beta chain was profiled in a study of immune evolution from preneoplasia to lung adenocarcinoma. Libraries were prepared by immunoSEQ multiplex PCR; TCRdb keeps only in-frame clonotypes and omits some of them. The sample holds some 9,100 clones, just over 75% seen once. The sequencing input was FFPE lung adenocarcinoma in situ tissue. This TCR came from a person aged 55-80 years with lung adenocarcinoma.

CDR3 amino acids: CAQAGDADTQYF. In DNA form, the CDR3 reads TGTGCCCAGGCCGGGGATGCAGATACGCAGTATTTT. The rearrangement links TRBV2 to TRBJ2-3; possible D gene TRBD2, 5 bases. From germline, CDR1 is SNHLY and CDR2 FYNNEI. The length of the CDR3 is 12 residues. The ends were cut back, 11 bases at V and 4 bases at J, with 13 bases in the middle.